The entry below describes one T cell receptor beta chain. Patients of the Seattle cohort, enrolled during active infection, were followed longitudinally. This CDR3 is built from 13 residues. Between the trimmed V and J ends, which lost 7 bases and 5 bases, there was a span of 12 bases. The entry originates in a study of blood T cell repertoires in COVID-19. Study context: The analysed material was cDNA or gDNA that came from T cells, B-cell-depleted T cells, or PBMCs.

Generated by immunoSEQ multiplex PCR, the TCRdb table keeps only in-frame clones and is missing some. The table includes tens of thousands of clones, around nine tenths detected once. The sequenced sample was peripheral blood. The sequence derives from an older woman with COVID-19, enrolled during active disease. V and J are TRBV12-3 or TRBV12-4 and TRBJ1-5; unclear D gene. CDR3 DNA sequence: TGTGCCAGCACCGATAGGGAGTATCAGCCCCAGCATTTT. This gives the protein CASTDREYQPQHF.